This T cell receptor beta chain was recovered during a study of radiation and T cells in renal cell carcinoma. Study-wide points: Without pretreatment biopsies, baseline tumor clonotype presence was undetermined. From baseline, blood top tumor clonotypes peaked at 2 weeks post-radiation.

Some clones are missing from TCRdb's copy, which holds only in-frame ones; the method was immunoSEQ multiplex PCR. The sample carries about 43,000 clones, over 80% recorded once. A note on this clone: The target antigen is unknown.

In germline, CDR1 is MNHEY, CDR2 SVGAGI. The V and J ends lost 0 bases and 7 bases respectively, with 15 bases between them. This CDR3 spans 15 amino acids. The sample's time point: blood 4 weeks post-SBRT, at nephrectomy. Treatment given: 15 Gy SBRT to primary tumor, nephrectomy 4 weeks later. Nephrectomy followed 15 Gy stereotactic body radiation by 4 weeks. Serial blood draws occurred at baseline and 2 and 4 weeks post-SBRT. The TCR sequence derives from a woman aged 65 to 85 with renal cell carcinoma. Sample: blood, taken from a patient whose treatment included radiotherapy and nephrectomy. The chain couples TRBV6-5 to TRBJ1-2; tentative D call: TRBD1 (5 bases). DNA for the CDR3: TGTGCCAGCAGTTACTCGGGGACCGGCTCGGGTGGCTACACCTTC. Translating it yields CASSYSGTGSGGYTF.